The entry that follows covers one T cell receptor (beta chain) sequence. Its matching antigen is unknown. Each CDR3 protein is one row after TCRdb ran MiXCR on the reads. The sample has some 350,000 distinct CDR3 sequences; roughly 34% are singletons. This specimen comes from a study of T cell repertoires in cytomegalovirus infection. The germline gives CDR1 MNHEY, CDR2 SVGEGT. CDR3 length equals 12 residues. The V end lost 1 base, the J end lost 8 bases, and 8 bases lay between the germline ends. Sequences were derived from cultured PBMCs, sampled from culture after CMV antigen stimulation. The sequence came from a human donor in good health (CMV status not recorded). Some clones in this sample may be carry-over from other donors' samples. J is TRBJ1-2 and V is TRBV6-2 or TRBV6-3; D unclear. In nucleotides, the CDR3 is TGTGCCAGCAGTTACTATCCTAAAGGCTACACCTTC. It codes for CASSYYPKGYTF.